This T cell receptor (beta chain) emerged from a study of CD8+CD57+ T cells in acquired aplastic anemia. Study-level background: The mean DNA yield obtained from sorted CD4+ and CD8+ cells came to roughly 3.4 ug. Study results and limitations: CD8+ Simpson's diversity showed no significant patient-control difference.

The CDR3 length is 16 residues. Unmatched junction bases numbered 5, after V lost 5 bases and J lost 1 base. The patients chosen for sequencing had shown expansion of CD8+CD57+ cells (detected by flow cytometry). With no exception, the patients had severe acquired aplastic anemia. Genomic DNA templated the TCR beta VDJ and CDR3 profiling. TCRdb re-called the reads through MiXCR, storing one row per CDR3 protein. The repertoire holds 200,000 to 250,000 distinct CDR3 sequences, with around 45% as singletons. This clonotype was picked up many times. The antigen remains unidentified. Input material: sorted CD4+, CD8+, or CD8+CD57+ T cells (not recorded which) from PBMCs. This sequence joins TRBV12-3 or TRBV12-4 and TRBJ2-3, with TRBD2 identical over 11 bases. This receptor was obtained from a human donor with aplastic anemia. The CDR3 region has the DNA TGTGCCAGCAGTCTGATACTAGCGGGGGGCACAGATACGCAGTATTTT. Its translation: CASSLILAGGTDTQYF.